This note documents a single T cell receptor (beta chain) sequence. The sample comes from a study of blood T cell repertoires in COVID-19. For the study at large: Acute-phase and convalescent COVID-19 samples originated in the United States, Italy and Spain. PBMCs, B-cell-depleted T cells, or T cells provided the cDNA or gDNA that made up the material.

Original methodology: Reference gene primer amplification in the assay estimated nucleated cell counts. The protocol was immunoSEQ multiplex PCR, while the TCRdb copy is restricted to in-frame clones and leaves out a portion. The DNA was the basis for D and trimming; V, J and clone size are from that table. Of 120,000 to 150,000 clones in the sample, around nine tenths were seen once. The CDR3 consists of 16 residues. Trimming took off 3 bases at V and 0 bases at J, with 13 bases between the two ends. CDR1 is SGHTA, CDR2 FQGNSA, per germline. The sample comprised peripheral blood. The chain recombines TRBV7-2 with TRBJ2-3, with TRBD1 as a possible D gene (6 bases). The sequence was obtained from a human donor in a cohort sampled during active COVID-19. The CDR3: CASSLRGGSSTDTQYF. CDR3 nucleotides: TGTGCCAGCAGCTTGCGAGGGGGATCTAGCACAGATACGCAGTATTTT. The whole variable domain, remainder taken from reference TRBV7-2 and TRBJ2-3, is GAGVSQSPSNKVTEKGKDVELRCDPISGHTALYWYRQSLGQGLEFLIYFQGNSAPDKSGLPSDRFSAERTGGSVSTLTIQRTQQEDSAVYLCASSLRGGSSTDTQYFGPGTRLTVL.